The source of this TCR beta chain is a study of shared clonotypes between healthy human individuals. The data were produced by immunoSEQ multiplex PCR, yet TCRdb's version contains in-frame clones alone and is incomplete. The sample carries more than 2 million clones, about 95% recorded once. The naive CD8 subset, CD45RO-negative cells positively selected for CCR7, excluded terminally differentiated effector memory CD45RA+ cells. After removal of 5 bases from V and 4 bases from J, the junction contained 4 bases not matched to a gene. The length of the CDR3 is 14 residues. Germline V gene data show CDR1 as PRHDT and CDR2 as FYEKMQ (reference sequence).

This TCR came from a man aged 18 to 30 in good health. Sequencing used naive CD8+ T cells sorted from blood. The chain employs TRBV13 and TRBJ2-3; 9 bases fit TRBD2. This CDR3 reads CASSRSGSADTQYF. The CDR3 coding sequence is TGTGCCAGCAGCCGTAGCGGGAGCGCAGATACGCAGTATTTT.